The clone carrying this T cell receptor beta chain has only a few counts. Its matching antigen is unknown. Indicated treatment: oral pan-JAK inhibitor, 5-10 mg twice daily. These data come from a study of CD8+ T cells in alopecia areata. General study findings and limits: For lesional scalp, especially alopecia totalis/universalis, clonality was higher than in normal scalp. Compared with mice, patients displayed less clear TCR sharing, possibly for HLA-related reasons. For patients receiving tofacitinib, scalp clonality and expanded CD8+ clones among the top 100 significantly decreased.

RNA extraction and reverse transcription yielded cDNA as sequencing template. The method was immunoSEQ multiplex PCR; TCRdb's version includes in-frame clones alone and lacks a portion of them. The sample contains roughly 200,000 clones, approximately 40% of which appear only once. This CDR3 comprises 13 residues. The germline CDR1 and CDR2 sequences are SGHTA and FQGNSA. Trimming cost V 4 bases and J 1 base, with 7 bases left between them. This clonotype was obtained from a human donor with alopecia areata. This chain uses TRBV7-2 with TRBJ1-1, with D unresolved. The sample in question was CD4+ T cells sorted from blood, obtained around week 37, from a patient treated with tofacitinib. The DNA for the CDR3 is TGTGCCAGCAGCTCTCGGCCGAACACTGAAGCTTTCTTT. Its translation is CASSSRPNTEAFF.